Below, one T cell receptor (beta chain) is given with its context. A few counts support this clonotype. It has no known antigen specificity. No clone much larger than this one lies a single base away; base qualities are absent. The sample's time point label, in plain terms: approximately 47 days after influenza vaccine administration. This sample stems from a study of response to subunit inactivated influenza vaccine (dated by TCRdb to 2017 to 2018). Study-wide context: The study used deep quantitative T cell receptor repertoire profiling to track responses to a trivalent subunit inactivated influenza vaccine.

From a lookup of the germline V gene, CDR1 and CDR2 are SQVTM and ANQGSEA. Including cysteine and phenylalanine, the CDR3 has 13 amino acids. The only DNA kept is the CDR3, 39 bases in frame from the first base. Trimming leaves V shorter by 6 bases and J shorter by 6 bases, with the junction holding 7 bases beyond the gene matches. Library construction relied on RT-PCR. Sequencing instrument: Illumina HiSeq 2500. TCRdb cleaned the public reads at Q25 with fastp, built clones with MiXCR and kept in-frame beta chains. Each entry is one CDR3 protein sequence, shown with its most common DNA and genes. Across this sample there are roughly 570,000 distinct CDR3 sequences, with 10% to 15% seen only once. The top ten constitute around 14% of the sample. The full study reports these points: According to the authors, only a limited number of new T cells may be recruited by each seasonal influenza vaccination.

The TCR originated in a man aged 50-60 years who received an inactivated influenza vaccine. Donor details come from another sample of the same person, matched by shared clones. The chain uses TRBV29-1 and TRBJ2-7; a stretch of 11 junction bases matches TRBD2. The specimen was PBMCs from blood, collected roughly 48 days after vaccination. The sequenced DNA is TGCAGCGTCATAGCGGGAGGGAGTTCCGAGCAGTACTTC. Its translation is CSVIAGGSSEQYF.